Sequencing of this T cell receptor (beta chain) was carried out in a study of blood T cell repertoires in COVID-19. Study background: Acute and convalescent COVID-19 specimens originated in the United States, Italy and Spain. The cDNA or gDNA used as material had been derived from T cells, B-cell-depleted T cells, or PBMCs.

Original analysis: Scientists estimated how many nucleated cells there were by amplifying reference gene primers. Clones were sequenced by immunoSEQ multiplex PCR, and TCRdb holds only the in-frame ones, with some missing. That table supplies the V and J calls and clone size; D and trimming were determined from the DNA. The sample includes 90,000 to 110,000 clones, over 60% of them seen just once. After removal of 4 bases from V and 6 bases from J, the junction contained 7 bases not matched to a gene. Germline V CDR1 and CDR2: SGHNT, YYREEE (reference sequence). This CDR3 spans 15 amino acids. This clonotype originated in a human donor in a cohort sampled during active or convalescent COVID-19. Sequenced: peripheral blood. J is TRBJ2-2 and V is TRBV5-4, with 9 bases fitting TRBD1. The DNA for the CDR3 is TGTGCCAGCAGCCGCCGGGACAGGGCGCCCGGGGAGCTGTTTTTT. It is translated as CASSRRDRAPGELFF.